Reported below is one T cell receptor (beta chain). Sequencing used immunoSEQ multiplex PCR; TCRdb keeps in-frame clones, though not all of them. The sample lists 250,000 to 300,000 clones, roughly 85% occurring once. The data derive from a study of blood T cell repertoires in COVID-19. Overall study: Sources were T cells, B-cell-depleted T cells, or PBMCs; the material itself was cDNA or gDNA.

There are 17 residues in the CDR3. Trimming took off 5 bases at V and 6 bases at J, with 23 bases between the two ends. From germline, CDR1 is LNHNV and CDR2 YYDKDF (reference sequence). Material for sequencing was peripheral blood. The chain has TRBV15 and TRBJ2-1; possibly TRBD1 for D (6 bases). This TCR came from a man aged 45-60 years with active or convalescent COVID-19. The CDR3 bases are TGTGCCACCAGCTCCGAAGGTTGGGGGCGTCGGGTCAATGAGCAGTTCTTC. Translation gives CATSSEGWGRRVNEQFF.